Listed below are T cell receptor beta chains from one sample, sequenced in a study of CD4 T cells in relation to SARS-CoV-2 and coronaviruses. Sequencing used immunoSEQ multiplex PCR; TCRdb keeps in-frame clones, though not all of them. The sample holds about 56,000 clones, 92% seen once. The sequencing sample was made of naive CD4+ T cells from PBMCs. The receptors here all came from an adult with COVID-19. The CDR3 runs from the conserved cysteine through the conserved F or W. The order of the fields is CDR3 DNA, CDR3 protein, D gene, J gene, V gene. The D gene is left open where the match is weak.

DNA: TGTGCCAGCAGCTTCGGGCAGGGGGAAGAGCAGTACTTC
CDR3: CASSFGQGEEQYF
D: TRBD1
J: TRBJ2-7
V: TRBV5-4

DNA: TGCGCCAGCAGCCTACCGGCGGGGGGCCAGCCCCAGCATTTT
CDR3: CASSLPAGGQPQHF
D: NA
J: TRBJ1-5
V: TRBV4-1

DNA: TGTGCCAGCAGCTTATGGGGGATCTATGGCTACACCTTC
CDR3: CASSLWGIYGYTF
D: NA
J: TRBJ1-2
V: TRBV7-8

DNA: TGCAGTGCTAGTGACGGGAGGAGCAACAATGAGCAGTTCTTC
CDR3: CSASDGRSNNEQFF
D: TRBD2
J: TRBJ2-1
V: TRBV20-1

DNA: TGTGCCAGCAGAGATACACGCTACGAGCAGTACTTC
CDR3: CASRDTRYEQYF
D: NA
J: TRBJ2-7
V: TRBV6-5

DNA: TGTGCCAGCAGCCAAGATAAGTCCTATGGCTACACCTTC
CDR3: CASSQDKSYGYTF
D: NA
J: TRBJ1-2
V: TRBV3-1/TRBV3-2

DNA: TGTGCCAGCAAGAGCGGGAAGTCCTACAATGAGCAGTTCTTC
CDR3: CASKSGKSYNEQFF
D: TRBD2
J: TRBJ2-1
V: TRBV6-6

DNA: TGTGCCAGCTCACCGGGGCGGGTCGAAGAGACCCAGTACTTC
CDR3: CASSPGRVEETQYF
D: NA
J: TRBJ2-5
V: TRBV18

DNA: TGTGCCAGCAGTTTGAGACCCGGGGAGCTGTTTTTT
CDR3: CASSLRPGELFF
D: NA
J: TRBJ2-2
V: TRBV12-3/TRBV12-4

DNA: TGTGCCAGCAGCTTAACGCCCGGACGACTAGCGGGGGTATATGAGCAGTTCTTC
CDR3: CASSLTPGRLAGVYEQFF
D: TRBD2
J: TRBJ2-1
V: TRBV7-9

DNA: TGTGCCAGCAGCGCGCTCACACCGACAGGGGAGACCTCCTACGAGCAGTACTTC
CDR3: CASSALTPTGETSYEQYF
D: TRBD1
J: TRBJ2-7
V: TRBV7-9